This is a list of T cell receptor beta chains from one sample in a study of shared clonotypes between healthy human individuals. Clones were read by immunoSEQ multiplex PCR, and TCRdb kept only the in-frame ones, dropping some. Found here are about 2.3 million clones, under 95% of them singletons; the top ten hold approximately 0.39%. Sequencing input: naive CD4+ T cells from PBMCs. The receptors derive from a young man in good health. Some clones in this sample may be carry-over from other donors' samples. Each CDR3 is given with its conserved first and last residue. The D gene is left open where the match is weak. Clone size is shown for a subset of rows, as once, few, many or a class of expanded clone.

once	TRBV5-6	TRBJ2-7	TRBD2	TGTGCCAGCAGCTCGGCGGCGGGAGCAAGCAACGAGCAGTACTTC	CASSSAAGASNEQYF
NA	TRBV27	TRBJ2-1	NA	TGTGCCAGCACCCCCTTCGCACTCGCAGGCTCCTACAATGAGCAGTTCTTC	CASTPFALAGSYNEQFF
NA	TRBV28	TRBJ1-2	NA	TGTGCCAGCAATCAGGGCCTCTATGGCTACACCTTC	CASNQGLYGYTF
NA	TRBV29-1	TRBJ1-1	NA	TGCAGCGTCCCCGAGCTGGGGGCGATCAACACTGAAGCTTTCTTT	CSVPELGAINTEAFF
NA	TRBV19	TRBJ2-7	TRBD1	TGTGCCAGTAGTGAAACCGGGACAGGATCATCCTACGAGCAGTACTTC	CASSETGTGSSYEQYF
once	TRBV7-2	TRBJ1-3	NA	TGTGCCAGCAGCTTAGTACGGGGCTCTGGAAACACCATATATTTT	CASSLVRGSGNTIYF
once	TRBV6-6	TRBJ1-3	NA	TGTGCCAGCAGACCAGGTAGCTCTGGAAACACCATATATTTT	CASRPGSSGNTIYF
once	TRBV4-1	TRBJ1-3	NA	TGCGCCAGCAGCCCACAGCCTGACAGCAGCTCTGGAAACACCATATATTTT	CASSPQPDSSSGNTIYF
NA	TRBV29-1	TRBJ1-2	NA	TGCAGCTTCAGGGCAGGGGACTATGGCTACACCTTC	CSFRAGDYGYTF
NA	TRBV7-9	TRBJ1-1	NA	TGTGCCAGCAGCTCTTACCTAAGGACTGAAGCTTTCTTT	CASSSYLRTEAFF
NA	TRBV28	TRBJ2-3	NA	TGTGCCAGCAGCCGAGCGGCCCTAGCGCATGGCACAGATACGCAGTATTTT	CASSRAALAHGTDTQYF
NA	TRBV28	TRBJ2-5	NA	TGTGCCAGCAGTCCCTCGGGCAGGGTAAAGACCCAGTACTTC	CASSPSGRVKTQYF
NA	TRBV7-6	TRBJ2-3	NA	TGTGCCAGCAGCTTAGGTGTGGGAGTCGCAGATACGCAGTATTTT	CASSLGVGVADTQYF
NA	TRBV10-2	TRBJ2-7	NA	TGCGCCAGCAGGGTGGGTAGCGAGCAGTACTTC	CASRVGSEQYF
NA	TRBV29-1	TRBJ2-7	TRBD2	TGCAGCGCCGGGACTACAAACTACGAGCAGTACTTC	CSAGTTNYEQYF
NA	TRBV2	TRBJ2-3	NA	TGTGCCAGCAGTGCCCGACAAGGGGGAACAGATACGCAGTATTTT	CASSARQGGTDTQYF
NA	TRBV6-6	TRBJ1-1	NA	TGTGCCAGCAGTCACGTTACAGGGTTCGCTGAAGCTTTCTTT	CASSHVTGFAEAFF
NA	TRBV2	TRBJ2-7	NA	TGTGCCAGCAGTCCGGGACGGTTCTACGAGCAGTACTTC	CASSPGRFYEQYF
NA	TRBV27	TRBJ1-1	NA	TGTGCCAGCAGTTTAAAGGGGAGTGAAGCTTTCTTT	CASSLKGSEAFF
NA	TRBV23-1	TRBJ2-1	NA	TGCGCCAGCAGTCCCCGACCGGGCATTACCAATGAGCAGTTCTTC	CASSPRPGITNEQFF
NA	TRBV7-8	TRBJ2-1	TRBD2	TGTGCCAGCAGCTTAGGGACTAGCGTGACCTACAATGAGCAGTTCTTC	CASSLGTSVTYNEQFF
NA	TRBV6-1	TRBJ2-6	NA	TGTGCCAGCAGTGAGCTTAGGCAGGGGCTCCTCTCTGGGGCCAACGTCCTGACTTTC	CASSELRQGLLSGANVLTF
NA	TRBV7-9	TRBJ1-2	NA	TGTGCCAGCACGAGGGGTGAGGACTATGGCTACACCTTC	CASTRGEDYGYTF
NA	TRBV7-3	TRBJ2-5	TRBD1	TGTGCCAGCAGCTTATTGGGACAGGGCCAAGAGACCCAGTACTTC	CASSLLGQGQETQYF
NA	TRBV21-1	TRBJ1-3	NA	TGTGCCAGCAGCAGGGGACCTGGGAGAAACACCATATATTTT	CASSRGPGRNTIYF
NA	TRBV27	TRBJ2-7	NA	TGTGCCAGCAGTTCGGGTAGGAGGGGTATCGTTTCCTACGAGCAGTACTTC	CASSSGRRGIVSYEQYF
NA	TRBV19	TRBJ1-5	TRBD1	TGTGCCAGTACACAGGGGGTAATAGATCAGCCCCAGCATTTT	CASTQGVIDQPQHF
NA	TRBV2	TRBJ2-7	NA	TGTGCCAGCAGTGAAGCGCCGACAGTCTACGAGCAGTACTTC	CASSEAPTVYEQYF
NA	TRBV29-1	TRBJ1-1	NA	NA	CSVGPGLNTEAFF
NA	TRBV29-1	TRBJ2-1	TRBD2	TGCAGCGTTGTAGCGGGAGTCGCCTACAATGAGCAGTTCTTC	CSVVAGVAYNEQFF
few	TRBV29-1	TRBJ1-1	NA	TGCAGCGGGTGGGGTCCCAGAGACACTGAAGCTTTCTTT	CSGWGPRDTEAFF
NA	TRBV7-2	TRBJ2-2	TRBD2	TGTGCCAGCAGCTTCCCGGGACTAGCGGGTACCGGGGAGCTGTTTTTT	CASSFPGLAGTGELFF
NA	TRBV5-1	TRBJ1-4	NA	TGCGCCAGCACCAACTCCGGGACGGCTAATGAAAAACTGTTTTTT	CASTNSGTANEKLFF
NA	TRBV7-2	TRBJ2-7	NA	TGTGCCAGCAGCTTGGGGGGACGATCCTACGAGCAGTACTTC	CASSLGGRSYEQYF
NA	TRBV18	TRBJ2-7	NA	TGTGCCAGCTCACCAGGGACTCGAAACTACGAGCAGTACTTC	CASSPGTRNYEQYF
NA	TRBV15	TRBJ2-1	NA	TGTGCCACCAGCAGGATTGATCCTCTCTCGGAGCTCTTC	CATSRIDPLSELF
NA	TRBV29-1	TRBJ2-1	TRBD1	TGCAGCGTTACTACAGGGGGCTTTGGCGATGAGCAGTTCTTC	CSVTTGGFGDEQFF
NA	TRBV30	TRBJ1-1	NA	TGTGCCTGGAGTGGACAGTCAAACACTGAAGCTTTCTTT	CAWSGQSNTEAFF
once	TRBV6-1	TRBJ2-7	TRBD1	TGTGCCAGCAGTCCCCGGACAGGGTCCTACGAGCAGTACTTC	CASSPRTGSYEQYF
NA	TRBV5-1	TRBJ1-4	TRBD1	TGCGCCAGCAGCTTTCAGGGGGCCAGCGCCGCGGAAAAACTGTTTTTT	CASSFQGASAAEKLFF
NA	TRBV19	TRBJ2-1	TRBD2	TGTGCCAGTAGTGGCCTAGCGGGACGCCCATACAATGAGCAGTTCTTC	CASSGLAGRPYNEQFF
NA	TRBV5-4	TRBJ2-3	TRBD2	TGTGCCAGCAGCCGGGGGGGAGACCCCAAGGGGTTGACGCAGTATTTT	CASSRGGDPKGLTQYF
NA	TRBV7-3	TRBJ2-5	TRBD2	TGTGCCAGCAGCTTGGGGACTAGCGGGAGAGAGACCCAGTACTTC	CASSLGTSGRETQYF
NA	TRBV21-1	TRBJ2-1	NA	TGTGCCAGCAGGACCCTGGGGGCCGAATACAATGAGCAGTTCTTC	CASRTLGAEYNEQFF
few	TRBV29-1	TRBJ1-1	NA	TGCAGCGCCCGGATGCTCCTTATGGAGGCTGAAGCTTTCTTT	CSARMLLMEAEAFF